What follows describes a single T cell receptor beta chain. This clonotype occurred many times. No antigen is known for it. Per-base quality was not reported, and no clone a single base away is much larger than it. The data belong to a study of T cells after yellow fever vaccination (dated by TCRdb to the late 2010s). About the study as a whole: The SMART-Seq v4 Ultra Low Input RNA kit was used to prepare libraries from fractions with low cell numbers. To follow T-cell clones before and after both primary and booster YFV17D yellow fever vaccination, bulk TCR alpha and beta repertoires underwent longitudinal sequencing. Two healthy male donors, one aged 18 to 30 and one aged 30 to 40 years, made up the cohort. Bulk PBMC replicates and cell subsets were isolated from blood drawn at multiple timepoints before and after both primary and secondary immunization.

CDR3 length: 15 amino acids, cysteine to phenylalanine. The sequence is cut down to CDR3 DNA, 45 bases in frame from base 1. From a lookup of the germline V gene, CDR1 and CDR2 are KGHSH and LQKENI. Relative to germline, V is missing 2 bases and J is missing 2 bases, with 5 bases of the junction outside any gene match. Findings and caveats that apply to the study as a whole: The study included only a couple of donors, which limits how far the findings can be generalized. Compared with the primary T-cell response, the secondary T-cell response was weaker but faster, peaking on day 5 rather than day 15. After the booster, most clones that had expanded after primary vaccination were detected again (about 97% of CD4 and 70% to 90% of CD8), suggesting broad maintenance of memory. A small share of clonotypes occurred in both CD4 and CD8 compartments, likely arising from convergent recombination. FACS-sorted repertoires could contain abundant contaminating clonotypes from the bulk population, so computational filtering was required.

The sample's treatment or condition, from its label and the paper: live attenuated yellow fever vaccine strain. A standard Ficoll-Paque protocol was used to isolate PBMCs from peripheral blood. Dynabeads CD4 and CD8 positive selection kits were used to isolate the CD4 and CD8 T-cell fractions. TriZol was used to extract RNA from bulk PBMCs, CD4 and CD8 fractions, and dextramer-positive and dextramer-negative fractions. TCR cDNA was synthesized by 5'RACE template switching, which introduced a universal primer site and unique molecular identifiers. Priming for cDNA synthesis came from both the TCR alpha and TCR beta constant segments. Library amplification involved two PCR steps, and the second step added sample barcodes and sequencing adapters. Sequencing of libraries was performed on Illumina HiSeq 2500 (2x100 bp) or NovaSeq (2x150 bp). The paper's data handling went like this. MIGEC was used to demultiplex reads and collapse the reads into UMI consensus sequences, and MiXCR was used for V(D)J alignment. Vaccine-responding clonotypes were defined with edgeR using replicate PBMC samples, requiring FDR below 0.01 and a log2 fold change above 5 up to day 15. Each bulk clonotype was labeled CD4 or CD8 based on which sequenced repertoire, CD4 or CD8, contained the clonotype at higher abundance. TCRdb applied fastp at Q25 and MiXCR to the public reads, then kept only in-frame beta chains. One record per CDR3 amino acid sequence lists the most common genes and DNA. Clone size and V and J calls follow TCRdb, not the original study. The table for this sample lists tens of thousands of distinct CDR3 sequences; about 7.8% of them were counted only once. The ten top clones hold 30% to 45% of the sample.

The receptor was isolated from a man aged 25-45 years who received the YFV17D yellow fever vaccine. Specimen: CD8+ T cells sorted from PBMCs, collected 15 days after the yellow fever booster vaccination. Recombination linked TRBV18 to TRBJ2-7, and 8 junction bases match TRBD1. At the DNA level, the sequence is TGTGCCAGCTCACCAAGAGGACAGGGAGCCTACGAGCAGTACTTC. It specifies CASSPRGQGAYEQYF.